This T cell receptor (beta chain) was obtained from a study of regulatory T cells in long-lasting Graves disease. This clonotype was counted many times. What it recognizes is unknown. Study-wide results and limits: Gene preferences differed: TRBV28, TRBJ1-2, TRBJ2-5 in persistent cases. Graves' patients with persistent disease showed TCR diversity lower than patients newly diagnosed.

CDR1 is SEHNR, CDR2 FQNEAQ, per germline (reference sequence). The CDR3 consists of 14 residues. J lost 7 bases, V lost 5 bases, and 5 bases had no gene match. Library construction for TCR beta used iRepertoire HTBI primers and Arm-PCR of CDR3 regions. TCRdb passed the multiplex PCR reads through MiXCR, listing each CDR3 protein once. Found here are 300,000 or so distinct CDR3 sequences, roughly a fifth of them singletons; the top ten hold 25% to 35%. Sample time point: persistent/refractory GD, antithyroid drugs over 5 years with positive TRAb. PBMC RNA served as the TCR library source. An endocrinology unit in Xi'an, China, supplied the patients. Collection of peripheral blood (about 10 milliliters) was done using EDTA tubes.

The receptor comes from a female donor with Graves disease. The material was peripheral blood mononuclear cells (PBMCs), obtained when the disease was refractory, from a patient treated with antithyroid drugs. The V gene is TRBV7-9, the J gene TRBJ2-4; 10 positions match TRBD1. CDR3 DNA: TGTGCCAGCAGCACAGACAGGGGGCCGAACATTCAGTACTTC. Translating it yields CASSTDRGPNIQYF.